The clone carrying this TCR beta chain was seen repeatedly, ten times or more. Its antigen is not known. The data originate from a study of T-cell reconstitution after alpha-beta-depleted transplantation in children. Whole-study results and caveats: T-cell numbers and diversity, one year after transplant, stemmed largely from T cells that were newly produced. The study reportedly traced alpha-beta T cells about two months after transplant to several hundred expanded graft clones. Surviving recipient cells, namely T cells and thymic progenitors, were the source of high day-60 TCRbeta diversity in some patients.

The CDR3 covers 16 residues. Losses at the gene ends were 0 bases for V and 0 bases for J; bases not matched to a gene: 5. Germline-derived CDR1 and CDR2 are MNHEY and SVGAGI. As it was prepared, the TCRbeta library received unique molecular identifiers. TCRdb re-derived calls from the PCR reads in MiXCR, one entry per CDR3 protein. This sample has some 200,000 distinct CDR3 sequences, with approximately 6.8% found just once. V and J are TRBV6-5 and TRBJ2-7, with 7 nucleotides matching TRBD2. The receptor's source is a girl under two years old with combined immunodeficiency, due to receive a stem cell transplant. This specimen was PBMCs, taken before TCRalphabeta/CD19-depleted stem cell transplant. The CDR3 is CASSYSVGGSSYEQYF. Here the CDR3 DNA reads TGTGCCAGCAGTTACTCGGTGGGGGGGAGCTCCTACGAGCAGTACTTC.